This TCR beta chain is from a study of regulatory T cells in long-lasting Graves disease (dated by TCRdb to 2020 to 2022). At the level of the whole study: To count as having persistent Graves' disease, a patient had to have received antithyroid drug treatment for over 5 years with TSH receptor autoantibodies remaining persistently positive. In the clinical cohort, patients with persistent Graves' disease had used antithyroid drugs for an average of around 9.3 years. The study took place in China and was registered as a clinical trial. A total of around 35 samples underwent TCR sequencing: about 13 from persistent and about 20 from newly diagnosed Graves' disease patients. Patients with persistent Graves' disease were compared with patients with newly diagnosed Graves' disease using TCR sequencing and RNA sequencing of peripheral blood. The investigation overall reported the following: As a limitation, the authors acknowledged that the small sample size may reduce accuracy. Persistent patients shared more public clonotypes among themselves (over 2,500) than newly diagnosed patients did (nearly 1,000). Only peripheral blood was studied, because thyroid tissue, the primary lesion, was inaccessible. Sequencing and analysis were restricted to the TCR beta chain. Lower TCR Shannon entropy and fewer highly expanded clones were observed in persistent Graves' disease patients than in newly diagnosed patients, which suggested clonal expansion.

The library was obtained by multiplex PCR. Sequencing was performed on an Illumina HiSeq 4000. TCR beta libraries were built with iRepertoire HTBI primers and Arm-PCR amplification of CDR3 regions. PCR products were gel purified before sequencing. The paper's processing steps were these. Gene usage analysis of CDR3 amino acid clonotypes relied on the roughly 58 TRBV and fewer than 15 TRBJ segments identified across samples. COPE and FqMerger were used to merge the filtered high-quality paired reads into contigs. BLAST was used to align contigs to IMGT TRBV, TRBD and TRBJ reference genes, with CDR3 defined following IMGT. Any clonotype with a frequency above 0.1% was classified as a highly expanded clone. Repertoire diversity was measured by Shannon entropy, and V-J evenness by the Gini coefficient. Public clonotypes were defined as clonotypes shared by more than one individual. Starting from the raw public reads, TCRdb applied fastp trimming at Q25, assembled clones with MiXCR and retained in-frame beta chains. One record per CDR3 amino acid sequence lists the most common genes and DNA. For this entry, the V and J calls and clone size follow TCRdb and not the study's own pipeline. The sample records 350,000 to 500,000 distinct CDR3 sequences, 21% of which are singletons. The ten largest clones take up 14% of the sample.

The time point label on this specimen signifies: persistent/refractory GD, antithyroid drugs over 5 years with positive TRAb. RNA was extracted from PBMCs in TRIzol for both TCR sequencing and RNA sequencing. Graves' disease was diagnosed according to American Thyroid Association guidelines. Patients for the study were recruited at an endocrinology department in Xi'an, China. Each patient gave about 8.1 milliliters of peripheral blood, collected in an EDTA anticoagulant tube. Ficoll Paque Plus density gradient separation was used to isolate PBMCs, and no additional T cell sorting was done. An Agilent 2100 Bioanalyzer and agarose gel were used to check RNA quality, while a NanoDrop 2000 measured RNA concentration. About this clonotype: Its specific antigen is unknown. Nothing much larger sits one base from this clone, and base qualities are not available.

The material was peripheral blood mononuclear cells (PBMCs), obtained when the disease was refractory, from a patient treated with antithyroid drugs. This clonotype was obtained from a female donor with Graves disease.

The sequenced DNA: TGTGCCAGCACCTTTACGGTGGACAGTCCGGGTTACGAGCAGTACTTC. Its protein is CASTFTVDSPGYEQYF. The V gene is TRBV5-6 and the J gene is TRBJ2-7; the D gene is perhaps TRBD1, from 6 matching bases. There are 16 amino acids in the CDR3, from cysteine to phenylalanine inclusive. The read is trimmed to its CDR3 DNA, 48 bases read in frame from base 1. The germline V gene specifies SGHDT as CDR1 and YYEEEE as CDR2. Between the V and J ends, shortened by 6 bases and 4 bases respectively, the junction contains 23 bases.